This T cell receptor beta chain was obtained from a study of blood T cell repertoires in COVID-19. Study-wide context: Sources were T cells, B-cell-depleted T cells, or PBMCs; the material itself was cDNA or gDNA.

The germline gives CDR1 MNHNS, CDR2 SASEGT. V trimming: 2 bases; J trimming: 9 bases; junction bases outside the gene matches: 7. The length of the CDR3 is 15 residues. Assay: immunoSEQ multiplex PCR; the TCRdb copy retains only in-frame clones and omits some. The data contain approximately 260,000 clones, approximately 86% of them singletons. The clonotype comes from a woman over 75 with active or convalescent COVID-19. The sequenced sample was peripheral blood. The genes are TRBV6-1 and TRBJ1-4; TRBD1 agrees at 9 bases. Written as DNA, the CDR3 is TGTGCCAGCAGTGAATCGGGACAGGGAAGCCAAAAACTGTTTTTT. This codes for CASSESGQGSQKLFF.